These 10 T cell receptor beta chains came from one sample sequenced in a study of cytomegalovirus exposure and HLA in healthy donors. Vbeta (60) and Jbeta (13) primers were used in the PCR. Profiling relied on immunoSEQ multiplex PCR, and the TCRdb table lists in-frame clones only, not all of them. The sample consists of about 190,000 clones, roughly 81% of them appearing once. The material sequenced was PBMCs. These receptors all stem from a young woman in good health and CMV-seropositive.

The chain couples TRBV6-6 to TRBJ1-1; TRBD1 might be the D (5 bases). The CDR3 spans 14 residues. Germline CDR1 and CDR2: MNHNY and SVGAGI (reference sequence). Trimming left V 6 bases short and J 6 bases short, with 17 bases between. CDR3 coding DNA: TGTGCCAGCAGATTAGTCAGGGTCGCAGCTGAAGCTTTCTTT. Translating gives CASRLVRVAAEAFF.

This clone was picked up one time. V gene TRBV18 combines with J gene TRBJ2-2; weak D call: TRBD2 (5 bases). V was pared by 3 bases and J by 2 bases, with 13 bases between. CDR1 is KGHSH, CDR2 LQKENI, per germline. This CDR3 has 16 residues. CDR3 region: CASSPMGRSNTGELFF. The CDR3 nucleotides are TGTGCCAGCTCACCTATGGGGAGAAGCAACACCGGGGAGCTGTTTTTT.

The V gene is TRBV4-1, the J gene TRBJ2-7; D is uncertain. Per the germline V gene, CDR1 is MGHRA and CDR2 is YSYEKL. Trimming took 1 base from V and 7 from J, leaving 11 bases between them. This CDR3 has 13 residues. The CDR3 loop is CASSQVGQVEQYF. The CDR3 nucleotides are TGCGCCAGCAGCCAAGTAGGCCAGGTTGAGCAGTACTTC.

The rearrangement joins TRBV19 to TRBJ2-2, with TRBD1 matching over 7 bases. This CDR3 has 16 amino acids. Per the germline V gene, CDR1 is LNHDA and CDR2 is SQIVND (reference sequence). Losses at the gene ends were 5 bases for V and 2 bases for J; bases not matched to a gene: 8. The CDR3 bases are TGTGCCAGTAGTCTCCAGGGACAGCCAAACACCGGGGAGCTGTTTTTT. This gives the protein CASSLQGQPNTGELFF.

The chain recombines TRBV11-2 with TRBJ1-5; D is perhaps TRBD1 (5 bases). This CDR3 has 15 amino acids. Per germline, CDR1 SGHAT and CDR2 FQNNGV. V dropped 5 bases and J dropped 6 bases, with 17 bases sitting between them. The CDR3 here is CASSPSGIGAQPQHF. The CDR3 DNA reads as TGTGCCAGCAGCCCTTCAGGGATTGGCGCTCAGCCCCAGCATTTT. Based on the CDR3 plus reference TRBV11-2 and TRBJ1-5, the full variable domain is EAGVAQSPRYKIIEKRQSVAFWCNPISGHATLYWYQQILGQGPKLLIQFQNNGVVDDSQLPKDRFSAERLKGVDSTLKIQPAKLEDSAVYLCASSPSGIGAQPQHFGDGTRLSIL.

The genes are TRBV7-8 and TRBJ2-7, with 9 bases matching TRBD1. This CDR3 comprises 14 residues. Germline assignment: CDR1 SGHVS and CDR2 FQNEAQ. V was clipped by 2 bases and J by 4 bases; unmatched bases: 3. CDR3 sequence (DNA): TGTGCCAGCAGCTTACAAGGACAGGGGTACGAGCAGTACTTC. It is translated as CASSLQGQGYEQYF. Using reference TRBV7-8 and TRBJ2-7 for the parts outside the CDR3, the full variable domain is GAGVSQSPRYKVAKRGQDVALRCDPISGHVSLFWYQQALGQGPEFLTYFQNEAQLDKSGLPSDRFFAERPEGSVSTLKIQRTQQEDSAVYLCASSLQGQGYEQYFGPGTRLTVT.

This chain links TRBV25-1 with TRBJ2-2; D is undetermined. V was shortened by 5 bases and J by 0 bases, with 7 bases between the two germline ends. This CDR3 comprises 14 residues. CDR1 and CDR2 from the germline V gene are MGHDK and SYGVNS. CDR3 nucleotides: TGTGCCAGCAGTCCTCAGGCGAACACCGGGGAGCTGTTTTTT. This sequence encodes CASSPQANTGELFF. Complete variable domain (other parts from reference TRBV25-1 and TRBJ2-2): EADIYQTPRYLVIGTGKKITLECSQTMGHDKMYWYQQDPGMELHLIHYSYGVNSTEKGDLSSESTVSRIRTEHFPLTLESARPSHTSQYLCASSPQANTGELFFGEGSRLTVL.

V usage is TRBV10-2 and J usage is TRBJ2-7; possible D gene TRBD1, 5 bases. V lost 6 bases, J lost 0 bases, and 6 bases lay in between. This CDR3 has 12 residues. Germline loops: CDR1 WSHSY, CDR2 SAAADI. The CDR3: CASRDTSYEQYF. CDR3 nucleotides: TGCGCCAGCAGGGACACCTCCTACGAGCAGTACTTC.

CDR3 in amino acids: CASSLGTGGETQYF. The CDR3 nucleotides read TGTGCCAGCAGCCTTGGGACAGGGGGAGAGACCCAGTACTTC. V is TRBV9 and J is TRBJ2-5, with 11 bases aligning to TRBD1. Germline V CDR1 and CDR2: SGDLS, YYNGEE. This CDR3 has 14 residues. The junction had 3 bases not matched to a gene; V was cut back by 4 bases and J by 4 bases.

The chain joins TRBV5-4 to TRBJ2-5, with TRBD1 identical over 7 bases. The germline V gene encodes CDR1 SGHNT and CDR2 YYREEE (reference sequence). J was trimmed by 1 base and V by 0 bases; bases with no gene match: 3. The CDR3 has 15 amino acids. The DNA for the CDR3 is TGTGCCAGCAGCTTGGCCAGGGGGATCCAAGAGACCCAGTACTTC. Residues: CASSLARGIQETQYF.